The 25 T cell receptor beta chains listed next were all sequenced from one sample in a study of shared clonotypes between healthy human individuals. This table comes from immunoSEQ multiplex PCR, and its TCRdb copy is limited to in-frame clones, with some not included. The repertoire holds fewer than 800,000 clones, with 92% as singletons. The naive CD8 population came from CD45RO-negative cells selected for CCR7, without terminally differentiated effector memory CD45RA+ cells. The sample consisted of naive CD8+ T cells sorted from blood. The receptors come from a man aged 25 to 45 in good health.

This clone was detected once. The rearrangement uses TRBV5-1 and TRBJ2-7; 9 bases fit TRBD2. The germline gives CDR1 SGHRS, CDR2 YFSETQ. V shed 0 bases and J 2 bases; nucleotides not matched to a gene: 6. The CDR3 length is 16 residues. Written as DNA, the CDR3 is TGCGCCAGCAGCTTGGCAGGTAGCGGGAGCCCCTACGAGCAGTACTTC. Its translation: CASSLAGSGSPYEQYF.

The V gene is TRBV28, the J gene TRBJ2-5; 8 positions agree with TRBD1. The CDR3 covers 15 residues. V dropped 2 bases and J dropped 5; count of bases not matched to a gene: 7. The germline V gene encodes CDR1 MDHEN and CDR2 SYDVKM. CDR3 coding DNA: TGTGCCAGCAGTTTAACTGGACAGGGCGGCGAGACCCAGTACTTC. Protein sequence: CASSLTGQGGETQYF. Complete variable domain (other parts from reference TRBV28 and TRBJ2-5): DVKVTQSSRYLVKRTGEKVFLECVQDMDHENMFWYRQDPGLGLRLIYFSYDVKMKEKGDIPEGYSVSREKKERFSLILESASTNQTSMYLCASSLTGQGGETQYFGPGTRLLVL.

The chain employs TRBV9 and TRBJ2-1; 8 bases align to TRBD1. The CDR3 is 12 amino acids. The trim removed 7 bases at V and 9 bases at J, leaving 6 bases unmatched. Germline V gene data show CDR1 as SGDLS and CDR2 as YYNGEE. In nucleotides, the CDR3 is TGTGCCAGCGACGGGACAGGTCTTGAGCAGTTCTTC. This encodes CASDGTGLEQFF.

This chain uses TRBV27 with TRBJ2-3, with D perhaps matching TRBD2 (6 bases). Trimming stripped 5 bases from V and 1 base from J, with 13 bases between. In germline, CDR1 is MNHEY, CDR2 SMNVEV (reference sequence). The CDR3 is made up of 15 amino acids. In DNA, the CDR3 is TGTGCCAGCAGTAAACCGGGACTTGGCACAGATACGCAGTATTTT. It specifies CASSKPGLGTDTQYF.

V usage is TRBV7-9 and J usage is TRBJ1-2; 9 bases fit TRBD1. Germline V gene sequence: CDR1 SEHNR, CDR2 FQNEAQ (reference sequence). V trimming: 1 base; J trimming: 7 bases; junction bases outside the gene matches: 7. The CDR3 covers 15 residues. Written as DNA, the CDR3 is TGTGCCAGCAGCTTAGGGACCGGGACAGGGTTTGGCTACACCTTC. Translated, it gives CASSLGTGTGFGYTF.

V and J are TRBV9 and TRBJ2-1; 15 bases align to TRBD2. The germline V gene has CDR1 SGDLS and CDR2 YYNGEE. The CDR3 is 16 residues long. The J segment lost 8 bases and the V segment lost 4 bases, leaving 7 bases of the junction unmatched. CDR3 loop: CASSFGTSGRFDEQFF. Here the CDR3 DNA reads TGTGCCAGCAGCTTTGGGACTAGCGGGAGGTTCGATGAGCAGTTCTTC. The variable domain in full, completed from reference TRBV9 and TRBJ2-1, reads DSGVTQTPKHLITATGQRVTLRCSPRSGDLSVYWYQQSLDQGLQFLIQYYNGEERAKGNILERFSAQQFPDLHSELNLSSLELGDSALYFCASSFGTSGRFDEQFFGPGTRLTVL.

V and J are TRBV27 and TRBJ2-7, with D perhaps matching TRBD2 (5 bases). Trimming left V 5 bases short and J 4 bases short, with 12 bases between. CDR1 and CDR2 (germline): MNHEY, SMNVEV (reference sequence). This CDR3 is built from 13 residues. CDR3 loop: CASSAGGSYEQYF. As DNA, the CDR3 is TGTGCCAGCAGTGCAGGAGGAAGTTACGAGCAGTACTTC.

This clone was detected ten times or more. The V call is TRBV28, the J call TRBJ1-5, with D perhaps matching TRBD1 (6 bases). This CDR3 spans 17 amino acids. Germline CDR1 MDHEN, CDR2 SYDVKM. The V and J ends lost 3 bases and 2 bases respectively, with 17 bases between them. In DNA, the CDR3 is TGTGCCAGCAGTTTTCACAGGGAGAAGTGGGGCAATCAGCCCCAGCATTTT. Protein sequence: CASSFHREKWGNQPQHF.

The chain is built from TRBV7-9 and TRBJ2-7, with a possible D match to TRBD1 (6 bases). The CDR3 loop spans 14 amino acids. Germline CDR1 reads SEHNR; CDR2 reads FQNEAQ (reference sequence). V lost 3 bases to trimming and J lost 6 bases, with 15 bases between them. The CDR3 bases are TGTGCCAGCAGCTTGGGGGCTACGAGGACCGAGCAGTACTTC. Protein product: CASSLGATRTEQYF.

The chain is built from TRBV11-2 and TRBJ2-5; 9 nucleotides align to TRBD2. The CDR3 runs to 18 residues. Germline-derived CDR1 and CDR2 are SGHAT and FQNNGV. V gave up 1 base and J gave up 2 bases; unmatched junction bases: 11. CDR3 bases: TGTGCCAGCAGCTTAGCCCACCAGGCTAGCGGGGATCAAGAGACCCAGTACTTC. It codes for CASSLAHQASGDQETQYF.

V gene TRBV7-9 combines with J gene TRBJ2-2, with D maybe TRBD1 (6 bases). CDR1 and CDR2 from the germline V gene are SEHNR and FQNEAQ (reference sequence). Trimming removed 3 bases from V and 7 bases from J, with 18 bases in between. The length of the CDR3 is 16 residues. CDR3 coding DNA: TGTGCCAGCAGCTTGAAGGGGGAAGGGAACTACGGGGAGCTGTTTTTT. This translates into CASSLKGEGNYGELFF.

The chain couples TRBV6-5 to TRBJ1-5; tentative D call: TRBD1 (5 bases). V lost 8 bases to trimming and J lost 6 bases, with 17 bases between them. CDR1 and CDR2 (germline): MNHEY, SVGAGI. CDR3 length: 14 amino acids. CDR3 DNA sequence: TGTGCCAGCTGGGATCGAGGGGTGGGTCAGCCCCAGCATTTT. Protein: CASWDRGVGQPQHF.

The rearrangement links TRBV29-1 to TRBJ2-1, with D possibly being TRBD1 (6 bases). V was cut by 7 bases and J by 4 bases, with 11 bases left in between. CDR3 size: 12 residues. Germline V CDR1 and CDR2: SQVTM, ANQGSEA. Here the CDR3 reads CSGIDRYNEQFF. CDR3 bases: TGCAGCGGGATCGACAGGTACAATGAGCAGTTCTTC.

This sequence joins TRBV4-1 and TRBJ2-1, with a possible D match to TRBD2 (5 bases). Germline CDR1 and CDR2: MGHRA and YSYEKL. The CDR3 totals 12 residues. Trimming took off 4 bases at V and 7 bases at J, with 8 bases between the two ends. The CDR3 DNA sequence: TGCGCCAGCAGCCCGAGACTAAATGAGCAGTTCTTC. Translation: CASSPRLNEQFF.

CDR3: CASSSTPGITDTQYF. CDR3 coding DNA: TGTGCCAGCAGCTCCACACCGGGGATCACAGATACGCAGTATTTT. The chain recombines TRBV11-2 with TRBJ2-3, with a weak D call TRBD2 (5 bases). The CDR3 covers 15 residues. The germline V gene encodes CDR1 SGHAT and CDR2 FQNNGV. Trimming left V 4 bases short and J 2 bases short, with 13 bases between.

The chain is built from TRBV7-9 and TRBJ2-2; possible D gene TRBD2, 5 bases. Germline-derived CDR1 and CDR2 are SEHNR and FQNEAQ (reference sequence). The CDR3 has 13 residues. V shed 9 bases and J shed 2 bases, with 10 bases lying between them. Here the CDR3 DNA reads TGTGCCAGTTGCGAGGGTAACACCGGGGAGCTGTTTTTT. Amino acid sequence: CASCEGNTGELFF.

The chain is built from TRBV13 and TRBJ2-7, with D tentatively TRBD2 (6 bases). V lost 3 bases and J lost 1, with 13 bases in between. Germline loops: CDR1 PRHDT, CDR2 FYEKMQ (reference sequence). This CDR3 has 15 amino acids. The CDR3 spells CASSFSGVGSYEQYF. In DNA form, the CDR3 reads TGTGCCAGCAGCTTCTCGGGGGTAGGGTCCTACGAGCAGTACTTC.

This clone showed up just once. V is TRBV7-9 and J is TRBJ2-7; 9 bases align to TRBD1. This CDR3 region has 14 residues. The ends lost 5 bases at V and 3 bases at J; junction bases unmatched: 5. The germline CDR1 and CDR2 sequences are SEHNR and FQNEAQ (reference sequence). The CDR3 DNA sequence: TGTGCCAGCAGCGCCCGGGACAGGGACTACGAGCAGTACTTC. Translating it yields CASSARDRDYEQYF.

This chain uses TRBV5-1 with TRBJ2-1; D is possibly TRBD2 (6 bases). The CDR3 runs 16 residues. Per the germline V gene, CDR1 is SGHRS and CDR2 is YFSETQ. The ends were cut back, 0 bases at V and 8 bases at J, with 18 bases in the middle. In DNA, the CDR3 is TGCGCCAGCAGCTTGGAAGGCGGGACCTTTGGCGATGAGCAGTTCTTC. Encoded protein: CASSLEGGTFGDEQFF.

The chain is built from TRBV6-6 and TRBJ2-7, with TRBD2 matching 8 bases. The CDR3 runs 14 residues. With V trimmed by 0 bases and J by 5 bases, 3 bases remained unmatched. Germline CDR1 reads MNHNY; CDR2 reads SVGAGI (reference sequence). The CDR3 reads CASSYSPTSDEQYF. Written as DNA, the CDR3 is TGTGCCAGCAGTTACTCGCCGACTAGCGACGAGCAGTACTTC.

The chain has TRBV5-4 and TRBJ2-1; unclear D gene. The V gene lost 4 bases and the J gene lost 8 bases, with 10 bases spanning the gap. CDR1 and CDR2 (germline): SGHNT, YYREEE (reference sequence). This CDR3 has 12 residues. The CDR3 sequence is CASSRPGDEQFF. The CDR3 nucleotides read TGTGCCAGCAGCCGCCCCGGAGATGAGCAGTTCTTC.

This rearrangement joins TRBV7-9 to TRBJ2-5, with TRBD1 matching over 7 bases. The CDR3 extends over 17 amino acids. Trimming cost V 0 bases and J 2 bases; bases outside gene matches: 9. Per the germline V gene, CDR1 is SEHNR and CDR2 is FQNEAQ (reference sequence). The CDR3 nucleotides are TGTGCCAGCAGCTTAGCGCCGGATTCGGACAGGCAAGAGACCCAGTACTTC. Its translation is CASSLAPDSDRQETQYF.

In DNA form, the CDR3 reads TGTGCCAGTAGTTTTGCTAGCGGCTCCTACGAGCAGTACTTC. Protein sequence: CASSFASGSYEQYF. The chain joins TRBV19 to TRBJ2-7, with 7 bases aligning to TRBD2. CDR1 and CDR2 from the germline V gene are LNHDA and SQIVND (reference sequence). V gave up 5 bases and J gave up 0 bases; unmatched junction bases: 4. The CDR3 consists of 14 residues. The full variable domain, rest sourced from reference TRBV19 and TRBJ2-7, is DGGITQSPKYLFRKEGQNVTLSCEQNLNHDAMYWYRQDPGQGLRLIYYSQIVNDFQKGDIAEGYSVSREKKESFPLTVTSAQKNPTAFYLCASSFASGSYEQYFGPGTRLTVT.

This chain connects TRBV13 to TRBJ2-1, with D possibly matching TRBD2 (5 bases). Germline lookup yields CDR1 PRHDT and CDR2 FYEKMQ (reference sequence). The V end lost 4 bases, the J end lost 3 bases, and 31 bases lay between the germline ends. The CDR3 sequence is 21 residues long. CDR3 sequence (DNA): TGTGCCAGCAGCTCAACCATAGGAGGACCCCCCAATCGACCGGACTACAATGAGCAGTTCTTC. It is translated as CASSSTIGGPPNRPDYNEQFF.

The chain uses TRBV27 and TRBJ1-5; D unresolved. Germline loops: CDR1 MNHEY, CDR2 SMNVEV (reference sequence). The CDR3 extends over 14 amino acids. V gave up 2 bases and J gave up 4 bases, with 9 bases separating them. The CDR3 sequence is CASSLGSVNQPQHF. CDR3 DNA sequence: TGTGCCAGCAGTTTAGGCTCAGTAAATCAGCCCCAGCATTTT.